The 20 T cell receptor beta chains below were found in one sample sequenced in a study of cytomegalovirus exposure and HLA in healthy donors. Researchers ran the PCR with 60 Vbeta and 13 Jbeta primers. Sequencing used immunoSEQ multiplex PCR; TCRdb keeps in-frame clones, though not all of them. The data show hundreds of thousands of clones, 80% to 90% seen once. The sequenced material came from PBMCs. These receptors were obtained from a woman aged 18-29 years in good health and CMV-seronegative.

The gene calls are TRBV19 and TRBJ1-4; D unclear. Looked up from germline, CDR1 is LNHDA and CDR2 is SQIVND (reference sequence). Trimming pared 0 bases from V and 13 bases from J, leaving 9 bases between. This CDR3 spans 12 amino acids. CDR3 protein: CASSIDPRLLFF. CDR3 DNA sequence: TGTGCCAGTAGTATAGATCCACGGTTACTGTTTTTT. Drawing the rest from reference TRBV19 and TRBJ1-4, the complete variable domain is DGGITQSPKYLFRKEGQNVTLSCEQNLNHDAMYWYRQDPGQGLRLIYYSQIVNDFQKGDIAEGYSVSREKKESFPLTVTSAQKNPTAFYLCASSIDPRLLFFGSGTQLSVL.

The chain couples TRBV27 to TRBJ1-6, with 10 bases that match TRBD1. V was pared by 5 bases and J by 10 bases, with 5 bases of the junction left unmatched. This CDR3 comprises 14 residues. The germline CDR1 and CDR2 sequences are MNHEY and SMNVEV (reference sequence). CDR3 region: CASSLRDRGSPLHF. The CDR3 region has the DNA TGTGCCAGCAGTCTCCGGGACAGGGGATCACCCCTCCACTTT.

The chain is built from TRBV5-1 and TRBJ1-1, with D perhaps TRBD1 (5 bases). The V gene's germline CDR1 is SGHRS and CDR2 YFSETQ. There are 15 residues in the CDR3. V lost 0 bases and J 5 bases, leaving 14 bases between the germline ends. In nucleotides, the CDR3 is TGCGCCAGCAGCTTGGCGGCGGGGTGGGGGACTGAAGCTTTCTTT. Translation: CASSLAAGWGTEAFF.

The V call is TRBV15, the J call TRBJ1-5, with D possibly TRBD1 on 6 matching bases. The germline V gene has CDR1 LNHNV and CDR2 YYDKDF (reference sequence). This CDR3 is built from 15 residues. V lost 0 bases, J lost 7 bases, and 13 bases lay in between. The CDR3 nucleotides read TGTGCCACCAGCAGAGATAGGGGGAATGGCCAGCCCCAGCATTTT. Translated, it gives CATSRDRGNGQPQHF.

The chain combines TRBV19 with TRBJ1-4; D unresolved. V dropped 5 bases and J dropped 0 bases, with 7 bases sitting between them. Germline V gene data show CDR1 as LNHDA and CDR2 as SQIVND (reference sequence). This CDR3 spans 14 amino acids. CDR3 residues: CASSHQTTNEKLFF. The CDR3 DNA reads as TGTGCCAGTAGTCATCAGACAACTAATGAAAAACTGTTTTTT.

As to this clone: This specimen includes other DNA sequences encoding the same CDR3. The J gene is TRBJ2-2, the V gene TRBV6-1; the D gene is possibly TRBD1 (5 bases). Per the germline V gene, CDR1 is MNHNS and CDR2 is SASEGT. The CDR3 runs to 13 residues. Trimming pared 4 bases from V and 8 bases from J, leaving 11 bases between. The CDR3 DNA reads TGTGCCAGCAGTGTGGCAGGGAATGGGGAGCTGTTTTTT. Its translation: CASSVAGNGELFF.

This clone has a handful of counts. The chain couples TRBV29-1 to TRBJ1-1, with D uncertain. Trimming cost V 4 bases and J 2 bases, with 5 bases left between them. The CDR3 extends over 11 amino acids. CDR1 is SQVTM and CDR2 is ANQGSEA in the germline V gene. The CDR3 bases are TGCAGCGTTGGGGCCAACACTGAAGCTTTCTTT. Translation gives CSVGANTEAFF. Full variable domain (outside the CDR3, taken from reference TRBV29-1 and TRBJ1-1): SAVISQKPSRDICQRGTSLTIQCQVDSQVTMMFWYRQQPGQSLTLIATANQGSEATYESGFVIDKFPISRPNLTFSTLTVSNMSPEDSSIYLCSVGANTEAFFGQGTRLTVV.

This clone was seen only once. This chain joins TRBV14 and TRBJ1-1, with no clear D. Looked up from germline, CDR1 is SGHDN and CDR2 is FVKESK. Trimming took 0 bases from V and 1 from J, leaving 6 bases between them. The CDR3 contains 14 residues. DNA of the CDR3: TGTGCCAGCAGCCAAGAAGTCGGGAACACTGAAGCTTTCTTT. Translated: CASSQEVGNTEAFF. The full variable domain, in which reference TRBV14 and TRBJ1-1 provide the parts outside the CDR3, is EAGVTQFPSHSVIEKGQTVTLRCDPISGHDNLYWYRRVMGKEIKFLLHFVKESKQDESGMPNNRFLAERTGGTYSTLKVQPAELEDSGVYFCASSQEVGNTEAFFGQGTRLTVV.

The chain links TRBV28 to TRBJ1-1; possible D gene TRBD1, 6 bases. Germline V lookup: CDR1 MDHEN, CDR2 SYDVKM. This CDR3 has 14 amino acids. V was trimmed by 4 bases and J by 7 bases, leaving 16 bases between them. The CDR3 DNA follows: TGTGCCAGCAGTTCCTCCGGGGGGCTTAATGAAGCTTTCTTT. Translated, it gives CASSSSGGLNEAFF.

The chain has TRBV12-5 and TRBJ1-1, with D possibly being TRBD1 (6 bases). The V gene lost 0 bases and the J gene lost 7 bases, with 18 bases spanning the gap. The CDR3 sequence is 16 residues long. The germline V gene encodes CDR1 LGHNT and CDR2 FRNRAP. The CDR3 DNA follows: TGTGCTAGTGGTTTGGTCAGTTCACAGGGATGGAATGAAGCTTTCTTT. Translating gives CASGLVSSQGWNEAFF.

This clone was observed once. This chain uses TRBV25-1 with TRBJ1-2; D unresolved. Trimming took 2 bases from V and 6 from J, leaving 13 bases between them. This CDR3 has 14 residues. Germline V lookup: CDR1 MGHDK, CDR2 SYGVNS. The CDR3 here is CASSEDVGSNGYTF. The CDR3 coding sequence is TGTGCCAGCAGTGAAGATGTGGGGAGCAATGGCTACACCTTC.

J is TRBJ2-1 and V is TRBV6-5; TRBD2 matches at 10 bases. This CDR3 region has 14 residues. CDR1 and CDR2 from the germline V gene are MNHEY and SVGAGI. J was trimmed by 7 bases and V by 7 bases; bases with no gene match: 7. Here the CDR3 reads CASTQAGGVNEQFF. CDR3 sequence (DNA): TGTGCCAGCACCCAAGCGGGGGGGGTAAATGAGCAGTTCTTC.

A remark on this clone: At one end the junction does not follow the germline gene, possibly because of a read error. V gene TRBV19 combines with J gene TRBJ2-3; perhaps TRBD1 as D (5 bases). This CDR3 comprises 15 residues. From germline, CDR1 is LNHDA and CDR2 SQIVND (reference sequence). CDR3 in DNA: TGTACCAGTAGTATTTTACAGGTTGGGACAGATACGCAGTATTTT. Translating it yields CTSSILQVGTDTQYF.

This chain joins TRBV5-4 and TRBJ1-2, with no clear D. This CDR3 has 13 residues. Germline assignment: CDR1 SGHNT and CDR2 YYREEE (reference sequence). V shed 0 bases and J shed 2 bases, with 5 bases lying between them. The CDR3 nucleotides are TGTGCCAGCAGCTTGGGGGAGAACTATGGCTACACCTTC. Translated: CASSLGENYGYTF.

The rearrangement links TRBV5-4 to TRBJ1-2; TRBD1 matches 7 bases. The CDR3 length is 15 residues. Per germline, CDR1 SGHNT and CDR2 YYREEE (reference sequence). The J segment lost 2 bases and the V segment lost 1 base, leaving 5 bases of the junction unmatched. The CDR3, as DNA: TGTGCCAGCAGCTTGTGGGGACAGATAAACTATGGCTACACCTTC. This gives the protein CASSLWGQINYGYTF.

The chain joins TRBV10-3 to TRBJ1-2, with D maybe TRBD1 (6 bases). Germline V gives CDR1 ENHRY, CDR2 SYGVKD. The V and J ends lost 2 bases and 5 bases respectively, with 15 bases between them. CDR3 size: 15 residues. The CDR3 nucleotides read TGTGCCATCAGTGAGATAGGGGGGGGCCTTTATGGCTACACCTTC. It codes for CAISEIGGGLYGYTF.

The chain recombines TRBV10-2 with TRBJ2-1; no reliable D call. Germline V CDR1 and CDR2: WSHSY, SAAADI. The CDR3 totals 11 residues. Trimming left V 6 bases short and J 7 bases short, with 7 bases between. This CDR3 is CASSDTNEQFF. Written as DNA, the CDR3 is TGCGCCAGCAGCGACACAAATGAGCAGTTCTTC.

CDR3 nucleotides: TGTGCCAGCAGTGTCTCAGGGGACAGAAAATACTTC. Encoded protein: CASSVSGDRKYF. This chain connects TRBV2 to TRBJ2-7, with 7 bases that match TRBD1. Per germline, CDR1 SNHLY and CDR2 FYNNEI. The V gene end was trimmed by 4 bases and the J gene end by 13 bases; junction bases not matched to a gene: 10. The CDR3 loop spans 12 amino acids.

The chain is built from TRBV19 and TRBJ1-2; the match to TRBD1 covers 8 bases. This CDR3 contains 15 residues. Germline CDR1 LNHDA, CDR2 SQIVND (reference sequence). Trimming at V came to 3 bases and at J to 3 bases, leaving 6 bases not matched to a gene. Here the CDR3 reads CASSMPQGAHYGYTF. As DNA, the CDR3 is TGTGCCAGTAGTATGCCCCAGGGGGCTCACTATGGCTACACCTTC.

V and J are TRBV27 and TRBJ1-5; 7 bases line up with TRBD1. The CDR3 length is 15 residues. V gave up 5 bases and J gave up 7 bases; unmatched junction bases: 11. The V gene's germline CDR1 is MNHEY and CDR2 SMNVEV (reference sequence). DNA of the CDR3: TGTGCCAGCAGTCCGCGACCCCAGGGGGAGCAGCCCCAGCATTTT. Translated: CASSPRPQGEQPQHF.